The 17 T cell receptor beta chains reported below all come from one sample, sequenced in a study of cytomegalovirus exposure and HLA in healthy donors listed by TCRdb under 2017. The library was generated by the immunoSEQ multiplex PCR assay. For the multiplex PCR, a mixture combining 60 forward primers for TCR Vbeta segments and 13 reverse primers for TCR Jbeta segments was used. TCRdb took this table from immuneACCESS and kept in-frame rearrangements with V and J called. Such tables lack part of the clones; where checked against another copy, unresolved V genes explain under half of the gap, and the rest is unexplained. Recorded for this sample are about 170,000 clones; about 80% of them occurred a single time. Around 0.89% of the sample is held by the ten biggest clonotypes. Material: PBMCs. These TCRs come from a woman aged 45 to 65 in good health and CMV-seropositive.

The CDR3: CATSKTGRADTQYF. For the CDR3, the DNA is TGTGCCACCAGCAAGACAGGGCGAGCAGATACGCAGTATTTT. This chain links TRBV15 with TRBJ2-3; 7 nucleotides align to TRBD1. The ends lost 4 bases at V and 4 bases at J; junction bases unmatched: 5. The CDR3 consists of 14 residues. Germline V gives CDR1 LNHNV, CDR2 YYDKDF (reference sequence). Based on the CDR3 plus reference TRBV15 and TRBJ2-3, the full variable domain is DAMVIQNPRYQVTQFGKPVTLSCSQTLNHNVMYWYQQKSSQAPKLLFHYYDKDFNNEADTPDNFQSRRPNTSFCFLDIRSPGLGDTAMYLCATSKTGRADTQYFGPGTRLTVL.

The chain couples TRBV7-9 to TRBJ2-5; TRBD2 agrees at 10 bases. V was pared by 10 bases and J by 5 bases, with 10 bases of the junction left unmatched. The CDR3 consists of 14 residues. Germline-derived CDR1 and CDR2 are SEHNR and FQNEAQ (reference sequence). The chain's CDR3 is CATRTSGAEETQYF. DNA of the CDR3: TGTGCCACCAGAACTAGCGGGGCAGAGGAGACCCAGTACTTC. Looking up the rest from reference TRBV7-9 and TRBJ2-5 gives the full variable domain: DTGVSQNPRHKITKRGQNVTFRCDPISEHNRLYWYRQTLGQGPEFLTYFQNEAQLEKSRLLSDRFSAERPKGSFSTLEIQRTEQGDSAMYLCATRTSGAEETQYFGPGTRLLVL.

This chain joins TRBV6-1 and TRBJ2-5, with D perhaps TRBD1 (6 bases). The CDR3 sequence is 13 residues long. V lost 8 bases and J 1 base, leaving 11 bases between the germline ends. Germline V CDR1 and CDR2: MNHNS, SASEGT. CDR3 sequence (DNA): TGTGCCAGCGCCCCGACAGGCCAAGAGACCCAGTACTTC. Residues: CASAPTGQETQYF.

This rearrangement joins TRBV7-9 to TRBJ1-4; 7 bases fit TRBD1. CDR1 SEHNR and CDR2 FQNEAQ come from the germline V gene (reference sequence). The junction had 10 bases not matched to a gene; V was cut back by 5 bases and J by 4 bases. The CDR3 loop spans 16 amino acids. The CDR3 loop reads CASSQATGALNEKLFF. CDR3 sequence (DNA): TGTGCCAGCAGCCAAGCCACAGGGGCTCTTAATGAAAAACTGTTTTTT.

This clone appeared a few times. The CDR3 region is CASSRTGDNYYEQYF. The CDR3 region has the DNA TGTGCCAGCAGCCGGACTGGCGACAACTACTACGAGCAGTACTTC. The V call is TRBV9, the J call TRBJ2-7; perhaps TRBD2 as D (5 bases). Germline V CDR1 and CDR2: SGDLS, YYNGEE. This CDR3 comprises 15 residues. Trimming cost V 4 bases and J 3 bases, with 17 bases left between them. The variable domain in full, completed from reference TRBV9 and TRBJ2-7, reads DSGVTQTPKHLITATGQRVTLRCSPRSGDLSVYWYQQSLDQGLQFLIQYYNGEERAKGNILERFSAQQFPDLHSELNLSSLELGDSALYFCASSRTGDNYYEQYFGPGTRLTVT.

The chain carries TRBV11-2 and TRBJ1-1, with 8 bases that match TRBD1. Germline V lookup: CDR1 SGHAT, CDR2 FQNNGV. The V gene end was trimmed by 4 bases and the J gene end by 6 bases; junction bases not matched to a gene: 10. The CDR3 spans 15 residues. The CDR3 DNA reads TGTGCCAGCAGCTCTAGAACACAGGGGGTAGCTGAAGCTTTCTTT. It translates to CASSSRTQGVAEAFF.

The CDR3 bases are TGTGCCAGCAGGCAGGGGGAAGGATGGAACACCATATATTTT. Protein product: CASRQGEGWNTIYF. The rearrangement joins TRBV28 to TRBJ1-3; 7 positions match TRBD1. V was pared by 6 bases and J by 7 bases, with 9 bases of the junction left unmatched. Germline CDR1 reads MDHEN; CDR2 reads SYDVKM. CDR3 length: 14 amino acids.

The J gene is TRBJ2-1, the V gene TRBV7-8, with D perhaps matching TRBD2 (5 bases). V was cut by 5 bases and J by 0 bases, with 14 bases left in between. CDR1 SGHVS and CDR2 FQNEAQ come from the germline V gene. The CDR3 is 16 residues long. CDR3 bases: TGTGCCAGCAGCGGACGAGGAGGTATCTCCTACAATGAGCAGTTCTTC. Translation: CASSGRGGISYNEQFF.

The table lists this clone with a few counts. CDR3 loop: CASSLGTQETQYF. CDR3 bases: TGTGCCAGCAGCTTAGGGACACAAGAGACCCAGTACTTC. V usage is TRBV7-2 and J usage is TRBJ2-5, with D perhaps matching TRBD1 (5 bases). This CDR3 is 13 amino acids long. CDR1 is SGHTA, CDR2 FQGNSA, per germline. The V end was cut by 1 base, the J end by 2 bases, with 5 bases between. The full variable domain, completed using reference TRBV7-2 and TRBJ2-5, is GAGVSQSPSNKVTEKGKDVELRCDPISGHTALYWYRQSLGQGLEFLIYFQGNSAPDKSGLPSDRFSAERTGGSVSTLTIQRTQQEDSAVYLCASSLGTQETQYFGPGTRLLVL.

The chain combines TRBV27 with TRBJ2-2, with 11 bases lining up with TRBD2. Germline V gene data show CDR1 as MNHEY and CDR2 as SMNVEV (reference sequence). This CDR3 has 17 amino acids. Germline trimming cut 4 bases from V and 4 bases from J; bases unmatched to any gene: 8. CDR3 protein: CASSSIPGTSGTGELFF. CDR3 bases: TGTGCCAGCAGTTCCATCCCCGGGACTAGCGGCACCGGGGAGCTGTTTTTT.

The chain couples TRBV6-5 to TRBJ1-5, with TRBD1 identical over 9 bases. Unmatched junction bases numbered 1, after V lost 5 bases and J lost 2 bases. Germline-derived CDR1 and CDR2 are MNHEY and SVGAGI. This CDR3 has 14 amino acids. The CDR3 sequence is CASSGDRGNQPQHF. The CDR3 DNA reads TGTGCCAGCAGTGGGGACAGGGGCAATCAGCCCCAGCATTTT.

V usage is TRBV9 and J usage is TRBJ2-7; the match to TRBD1 covers 9 bases. The J segment lost 6 bases and the V segment lost 4 bases, leaving 11 bases of the junction unmatched. The germline gives CDR1 SGDLS, CDR2 YYNGEE. CDR3 length: 15 amino acids. As DNA, the CDR3 is TGTGCCAGCAGCCCCCCCTTGGGACAGGGCTTCGAGCAGTACTTC. It encodes CASSPPLGQGFEQYF.

V usage is TRBV5-1 and J usage is TRBJ1-4; possibly TRBD1 for D (6 bases). CDR1 is SGHRS and CDR2 is YFSETQ in the germline V gene. Trimming pared 0 bases from V and 14 bases from J, leaving 23 bases between. The CDR3 length is 16 residues. This chain's CDR3 is CASSLVGGSGSQNLFF. The CDR3 DNA reads TGCGCCAGCAGCTTGGTTGGGGGCTCAGGTAGTCAGAACCTGTTTTTT.

This clone came up a few times. The rearrangement joins TRBV28 to TRBJ1-2, with TRBD1 matching over 11 bases. Germline V CDR1 and CDR2: MDHEN, SYDVKM. The junction had 4 bases not matched to a gene; V was cut back by 2 bases and J by 8 bases. CDR3 size: 14 residues. The CDR3 DNA sequence: TGTGCCAGCAGTTTAATGGGGACAGGGGGAGGCTACACCTTC. As protein: CASSLMGTGGGYTF.

The chain combines TRBV4-3 with TRBJ2-7, with 12 nucleotides matching TRBD1. The CDR3 contains 16 residues. From germline, CDR1 is LGHNA and CDR2 YSLEER. V was pared by 4 bases and J by 6 bases, with 10 bases of the junction left unmatched. CDR3 coding DNA: TGCGCCAGCAGCCCGTCCGGGGGGACAGGGGGCGCCGAGCAGTACTTC. Translating gives CASSPSGGTGGAEQYF.

The chain links TRBV5-8 to TRBJ2-7, with TRBD2 identical over 7 bases. This CDR3 region has 15 residues. Germline lookup yields CDR1 SGHTS and CDR2 YDEGEE. The V gene end was trimmed by 1 base and the J gene end by 0 bases; junction bases not matched to a gene: 4. The CDR3 DNA follows: TGTGCCAGCAGCTTGTTCGGCGGGAGCTCCTACGAGCAGTACTTC. It encodes CASSLFGGSSYEQYF. The full variable domain, in which reference TRBV5-8 and TRBJ2-7 provide the parts outside the CDR3, is EAGVTQSPTHLIKTRGQQATLRCSPISGHTSVYWYQQALGLGLQFLLWYDEGEERNRGNFPPRFSGRQFPNYSSELNVNALELEDSALYLCASSLFGGSSYEQYFGPGTRLTVT.

This chain connects TRBV29-1 to TRBJ2-5; 13 nucleotides match TRBD2. CDR1 is SQVTM and CDR2 is ANQGSEA in the germline V gene. Unmatched junction bases numbered 14, after V lost 5 bases and J lost 11 bases. There are 15 residues in the CDR3. The CDR3 here is CSVITSGRGEVWQYF. CDR3 coding DNA: TGCAGCGTTATTACTAGCGGGAGGGGCGAAGTCTGGCAGTACTTC.